These 14 T cell receptor beta chains originate from one sample sequenced in a study of blood T cell repertoires in COVID-19. Assay used: immunoSEQ multiplex PCR; TCRdb lists only in-frame clones, some missing. Here the sample spans about 200,000 clones, more than 70% being singletons. What was sequenced was PBMCs or T cells enriched from blood (not recorded which). Receptor source: a man in his forties with acute COVID-19.

This clone has a single count. CDR3 protein: CAWSPRGADTQYF. CDR3 DNA: TGTGCCTGGAGCCCCCGTGGAGCAGATACGCAGTATTTT. The V call is TRBV30, the J call TRBJ2-3; D ambiguous. The CDR3 extends over 13 amino acids. V shed 3 bases and J shed 4 bases, with 11 bases lying between them. CDR1 is GTSNPN and CDR2 is SVGIG in the germline V gene (reference sequence).

The rearrangement joins TRBV7-9 to TRBJ1-1; the D is unclear. Per the germline V gene, CDR1 is SEHNR and CDR2 is FQNEAQ (reference sequence). V lost 2 bases to trimming and J lost 6 bases, with 4 bases between them. CDR3 length: 11 residues. CDR3 in amino acids: CASSLLPEAFF. The CDR3 nucleotides read TGTGCCAGCAGCTTACTCCCTGAAGCTTTCTTT.

The chain uses TRBV5-1 and TRBJ2-1; possibly TRBD2 for D (6 bases). This CDR3 comprises 12 residues. With 0 bases removed from V and 9 bases from J, the gap between germline ends came to 7 bases. The V gene's germline CDR1 is SGHRS and CDR2 YFSETQ. The CDR3 DNA sequence: TGCGCCAGCAGCTTGGAGGGAGGTGAGCAGTTCTTC. Translating gives CASSLEGGEQFF.

The chain uses TRBV30 and TRBJ2-3; no firm D call. V gave up 5 bases and J gave up 0 bases, with 9 bases separating them. This CDR3 region has 13 residues. The germline gives CDR1 GTSNPN, CDR2 SVGIG (reference sequence). CDR3 protein: CAWALSSTDTQYF. In DNA, the CDR3 is TGTGCCTGGGCCCTTAGTAGCACAGATACGCAGTATTTT.

This clone is a singleton in its sample. The chain is built from TRBV10-3 and TRBJ1-3; D is ambiguous. Trimming took 4 bases from V and 0 from J, leaving 4 bases between them. From germline, CDR1 is ENHRY and CDR2 SYGVKD. The CDR3 consists of 13 residues. The CDR3 is CAISGLSGNTIYF. CDR3 in DNA: TGTGCCATCAGTGGTCTCTCTGGAAACACCATATATTTT.

This sequence joins TRBV29-1 and TRBJ1-3; D not certain. Germline assignment: CDR1 SQVTM and CDR2 ANQGSEA. The CDR3 is 15 residues long. Trimming pared 0 bases from V and 4 bases from J, leaving 13 bases between. The CDR3, as DNA: TGCAGCGTTGAAGATTTGACATCCCTCGGAAACACCATATATTTT. Encoded protein: CSVEDLTSLGNTIYF.

The chain uses TRBV24-1 and TRBJ1-2, with D maybe TRBD1 (5 bases). Germline V gene lookup returns CDR1 KGHDR and CDR2 SFDVKD. The germline V and J ends were trimmed by 4 bases and 8 bases, with 19 bases remaining between them. The CDR3 spans 15 residues. For the CDR3, the DNA is TGTGCCACCAGTGACCCTACCTTAGGTTCAGGGGGCTACACCTTC. It codes for CATSDPTLGSGGYTF.

The V call is TRBV4-1, the J call TRBJ2-1; 9 bases align to TRBD2. V lost 1 base and J lost 15; bases outside the gene matches: 10. The germline CDR1 and CDR2 sequences are MGHRA and YSYEKL. There are 14 residues in the CDR3. CDR3 sequence (DNA): TGCGCCAGCAGCCAAGGGGGACTAGCCCGAAGTCGGTTCTTC. Its translation: CASSQGGLARSRFF.

This clone occurred a few times. The chain links TRBV4-1 to TRBJ2-7, with 10 bases aligning to TRBD1. The V gene's germline CDR1 is MGHRA and CDR2 YSYEKL. There are 16 residues in the CDR3. V shed 2 bases, J shed 5 bases, and the junction held 9 bases outside the gene matches. The CDR3 reads CASSQIPGQGSHEQYF. DNA for the CDR3: TGCGCCAGCAGCCAAATTCCGGGACAGGGGTCCCACGAGCAGTACTTC.

The chain couples TRBV12-3 or TRBV12-4 to TRBJ1-1; a weak D match, TRBD1 (5 bases). The CDR3 is made up of 13 amino acids. Deletions cut 3 bases from V and 4 bases from J, with 9 bases between. CDR3 bases: TGTGCCAGCAGTTTCCGACAGCGCACTGAAGCTTTCTTT. It codes for CASSFRQRTEAFF.

V and J are TRBV30 and TRBJ1-2; D gene unclear. The V gene lost 4 bases and the J gene lost 1 base, with 4 bases spanning the gap. Germline V gene sequence: CDR1 GTSNPN, CDR2 SVGIG (reference sequence). The CDR3 runs 11 residues. CDR3 residues: CAWTNNYGYTF. As DNA, the CDR3 is TGTGCCTGGACAAATAACTATGGCTACACCTTC. Full variable domain (rest looked up from reference TRBV30 and TRBJ1-2): SQTIHQWPATLVQPVGSPLSLECTVEGTSNPNLYWYRQAAGRGLQLLFYSVGIGQISSEVPQNLSASRPQDRQFILSSKKLLLSDSGFYLCAWTNNYGYTFGSGTRLTVV.

The chain employs TRBV12-3 or TRBV12-4 and TRBJ2-5; D may be TRBD2 (5 bases). Trimming left V 3 bases short and J 10 bases short, with 9 bases between. This CDR3 spans 11 amino acids. DNA of the CDR3: TGTGCCAGCAGTTTCGCGGGTTTCCAGTACTTC. It specifies CASSFAGFQYF.

This clone is a singleton in its sample. The chain joins TRBV4-3 to TRBJ2-2; D might be TRBD1 (5 bases). The CDR3 has 15 amino acids. CDR1 is LGHNA, CDR2 YSLEER, per germline. The V gene lost 4 bases and the J gene lost 6 bases, with 15 bases spanning the gap. As DNA, the CDR3 is TGCGCCAGCAGCCTCACCTTCCAGGGCGCCGGGGAGCTGTTTTTT. Translating it yields CASSLTFQGAGELFF.

At least ten counts were recorded for this clone. V usage is TRBV6-4 and J usage is TRBJ2-2, with D uncertain. This CDR3 is built from 15 residues. Per the germline V gene, CDR1 is MRHNA and CDR2 is SNTAGT. V was pared by 4 bases and J by 3 bases, with 12 bases between. The DNA for the CDR3 is TGTGCCAGCAGTGTAGTGGGCGCCGACACCGGGGAGCTGTTTTTT. This codes for CASSVVGADTGELFF.